This T cell receptor beta chain emerged from a study of T cells after yellow fever vaccination (dated by TCRdb to about 2019). Broadly, across the study: Libraries from fractions with low cell numbers were prepared with the SMART-Seq v4 Ultra Low Input RNA kit. To follow T-cell clones before and after both primary and booster YFV17D yellow fever vaccination, bulk TCR alpha and beta repertoires underwent longitudinal sequencing. The cohort comprised two healthy male donors, one aged 18 to 29 and one aged 30 to 40 years. Blood samples were taken at several timepoints before and after primary and secondary immunization, and bulk PBMC replicates and cell subsets were isolated.

What this sample's treatment or condition label stands for: live attenuated yellow fever vaccine strain. At each blood-draw timepoint, two biological replicates of bulk PBMCs were collected. A standard Ficoll-Paque protocol was used to isolate PBMCs from peripheral blood. RNA was extracted with TriZol from bulk PBMCs, CD4 and CD8 fractions, and dextramer-positive and dextramer-negative fractions. TCR cDNA was synthesized by 5'RACE template switching, through which a universal primer site and unique molecular identifiers were introduced. Priming for cDNA synthesis came from both the TCR alpha and TCR beta constant segments. Two PCR steps were used to amplify libraries, with sample barcodes and sequencing adapters being added in the second step. Sequencing of the libraries was done on either Illumina HiSeq 2500 (2x100 bp) or NovaSeq (2x150 bp). The original pipeline was this. MIGEC handled demultiplexing of reads and collapsing into UMI consensus sequences, while MiXCR performed V(D)J alignment. Vaccine-responding clonotypes were identified with edgeR using replicate PBMC samples, with FDR below 0.01 and a log2 fold change above 5 up to day 15 being required. CD4 or CD8 identity was assigned to each bulk clonotype according to whether the clonotype was present at higher abundance in the sequenced CD4 repertoire or the sequenced CD8 repertoire. TCRdb applied fastp at Q25 and MiXCR to the public reads, then kept only in-frame beta chains. Merged by CDR3 protein, the rows form single entries marked with the most common genes and DNA. The V and J calls come from TCRdb's annotation, not from the publication. The sample profile shows approximately 510,000 distinct CDR3 sequences; around a fifth of them were found once. Together, the top ten hold less than 20% of the sample.

The junction shows trimming of 7 bases on V and 11 bases on J, plus 12 bases between the germline ends. The CDR3 runs 10 amino acids, cysteine and phenylalanine included. The sequence is cut down to CDR3 DNA, 30 bases in frame from base 1. As encoded in the germline V gene, CDR1 is MGHRA while CDR2 is YSYEKL. General study outcomes and caveats: A small fraction of clonotypes showed up in both the CD4 and CD8 compartments, probably as a result of convergent recombination. Computational filtering was required because FACS-sorted repertoires could contain abundant contaminating clonotypes from the bulk population. Because only two donors were included in the study, the extent to which the findings can be generalized is limited. After the booster, most of the clones that had expanded following primary vaccination were detected again (96% of CD4 and around 88% of CD8), which suggests that memory was broadly maintained. The secondary T-cell response was found to be weaker but faster than the primary response, with a peak reached on day 5 rather than on day 15.

The table lists this clonotype with a few counts. The target of this receptor is not known. Base qualities are not provided; no much larger clone lies one nucleotide away. This clonotype was sampled from a man between 18 and 35 years old who received the YFV17D yellow fever vaccine. Recombination linked TRBV4-1 to TRBJ2-7; TRBD1 is a weak D gene call, 5 bases matching. The material was PBMCs, obtained about 20 days after the first yellow fever vaccination. At the DNA level, the sequence is TGCGCCAGCAACCCGGACATAGAGTACTTC. This sequence encodes CASNPDIEYF.